This T cell receptor beta chain was captured in a study of OX40 agonist ivuxolimab in advanced cancers. Overall study context: An agonistic anti-OX40 (CD134) antibody, ivuxolimab, was used to treat the patients. Eligibility rules accepted prior anti-PD-1, anti-PD-L1 or anti-CTLA-4 therapy, and approximately 40% had some. Points from the study as a whole: CD4+ and CD8+ blood T cells expanded clonally by week 6 at 0.1 to 3.0 mg/kg. CD8+ T cells averaged more expanded clones than CD4+.

Concerning this clone: No antigen is known for it.

Germline V gives CDR1 SQVTM, CDR2 ANQGSEA. V lost 6 bases and J lost 3; bases outside the gene matches: 7. The CDR3 contains 15 residues. Libraries were prepared by immunoSEQ multiplex PCR; TCRdb keeps only in-frame clonotypes and omits some of them. The sample consists of around 45,000 clones, approximately 86% of them appearing once. J is TRBJ2-5 and V is TRBV29-1, with 13 nucleotides matching TRBD2. Sequenced here: CD4+ or CD8+ T cells sorted from blood, sampled in a trial of the OX40 agonist ivuxolimab. This receptor was taken from an adult with an advanced solid tumor such as melanoma, head and neck, liver or kidney cancer. The CDR3 DNA sequence: TGCAGCGTCACGCGGGGACTAGCGGGGAAAGAGACCCAGTACTTC. It codes for CSVTRGLAGKETQYF.